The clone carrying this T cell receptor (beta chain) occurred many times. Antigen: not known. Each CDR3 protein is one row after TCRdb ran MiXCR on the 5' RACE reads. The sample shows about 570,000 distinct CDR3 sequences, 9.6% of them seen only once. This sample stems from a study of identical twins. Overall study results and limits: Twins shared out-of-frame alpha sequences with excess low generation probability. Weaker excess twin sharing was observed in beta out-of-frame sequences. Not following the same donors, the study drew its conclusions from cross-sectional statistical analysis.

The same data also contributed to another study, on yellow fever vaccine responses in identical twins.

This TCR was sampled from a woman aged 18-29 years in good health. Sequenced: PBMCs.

The chain's CDR3 is CASSQDQAGITGDTQYF. In nucleotides, the CDR3 is TGCGCCAGCAGCCAAGACCAAGCGGGAATCACGGGGGATACGCAGTATTTT. The chain links TRBV4-3 to TRBJ2-3, with 7 bases fitting TRBD2. CDR1 and CDR2 (germline): LGHNA, YSLEER. V shed 0 bases and J 6 bases; nucleotides not matched to a gene: 12. There are 17 residues in the CDR3.